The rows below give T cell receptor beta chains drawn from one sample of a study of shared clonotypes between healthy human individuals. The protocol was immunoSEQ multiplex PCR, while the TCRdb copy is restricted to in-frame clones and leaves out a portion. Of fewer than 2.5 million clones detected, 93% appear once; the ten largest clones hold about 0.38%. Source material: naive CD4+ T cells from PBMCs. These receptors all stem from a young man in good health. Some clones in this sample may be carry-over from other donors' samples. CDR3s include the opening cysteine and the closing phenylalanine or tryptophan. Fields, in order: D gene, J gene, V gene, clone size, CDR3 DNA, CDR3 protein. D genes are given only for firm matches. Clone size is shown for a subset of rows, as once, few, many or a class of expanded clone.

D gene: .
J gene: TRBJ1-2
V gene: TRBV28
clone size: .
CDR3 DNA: TGTGCCAGCACCCCCGGAGGGCCGGGATGGGATGGCTACACCTTC
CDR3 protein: CASTPGGPGWDGYTF

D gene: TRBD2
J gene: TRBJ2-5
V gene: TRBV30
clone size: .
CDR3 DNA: TGTGCCTGGAGGGAAACTAGCGGAGTAGAGACCCAGTACTTC
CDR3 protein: CAWRETSGVETQYF

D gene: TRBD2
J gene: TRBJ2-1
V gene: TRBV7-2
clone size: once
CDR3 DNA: TGTGCCAGCAGCTCACGACTAGCGGGAGGTGAACGTAATGAGCAGTTCTTC
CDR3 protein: CASSSRLAGGERNEQFF

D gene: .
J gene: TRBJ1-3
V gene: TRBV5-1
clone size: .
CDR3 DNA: TGCGCCAGCAGCCTACAGGGTGCTGGAAACACCATATATTTT
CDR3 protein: CASSLQGAGNTIYF

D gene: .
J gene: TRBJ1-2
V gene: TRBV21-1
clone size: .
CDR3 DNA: TGTGCCAGCAGCCTCCCCCCACAGGGACCTCAGACCCCCTCTCATGGCTACACCTTC
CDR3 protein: CASSLPPQGPQTPSHGYTF

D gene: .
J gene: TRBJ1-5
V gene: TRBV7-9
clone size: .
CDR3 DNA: TGTGCCAGCAGCCGACTGGGGATAGGGCAGGGGAATCAGCCCCAGCATTTT
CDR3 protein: CASSRLGIGQGNQPQHF

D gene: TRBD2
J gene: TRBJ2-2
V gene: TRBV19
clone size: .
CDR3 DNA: TGTGCCAGTAGTATGCGACTAGCGGGAGTGAGGAGGTTGGGCACCGGGGAGCTGTTTTTT
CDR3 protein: CASSMRLAGVRRLGTGELFF

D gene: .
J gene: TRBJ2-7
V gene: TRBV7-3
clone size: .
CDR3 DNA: TGTGCCAGCAGCTTAACGTCTCCCCCCCCCAGCTCCTACGAGCAGTACTTC
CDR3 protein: CASSLTSPPPSSYEQYF

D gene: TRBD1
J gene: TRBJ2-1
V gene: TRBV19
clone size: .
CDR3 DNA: TGTGCCAGTAGTATCAGGACAGGCTACAATGAGCAGTTCTTC
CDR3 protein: CASSIRTGYNEQFF

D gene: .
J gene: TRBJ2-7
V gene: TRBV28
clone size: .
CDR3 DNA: TGTGCCAGCAGACTTAATACCCGACCTCCGGGGAGTTCCTACGAGCAGTACTTC
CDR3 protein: CASRLNTRPPGSSYEQYF

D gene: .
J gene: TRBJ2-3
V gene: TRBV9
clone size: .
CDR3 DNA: TGTGCCAGCAGAAAGGAGGGTGGGGGCACAGATACGCAGTATTTT
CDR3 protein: CASRKEGGGTDTQYF

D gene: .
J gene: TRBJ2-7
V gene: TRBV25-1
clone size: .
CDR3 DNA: TGTGCCAGCAGTTGGGCTACAGGAGGGGCCTGGGCGTACGAGCAGTACTTC
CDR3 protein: CASSWATGGAWAYEQYF

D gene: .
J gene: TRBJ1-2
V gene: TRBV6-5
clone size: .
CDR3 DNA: TGTGCCAGCAGTCAGGGACGGAACTATGGCTACACCTTC
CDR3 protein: CASSQGRNYGYTF

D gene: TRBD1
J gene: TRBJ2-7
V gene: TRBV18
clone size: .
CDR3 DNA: TGTGCCAGCTCAAAGGACAGGGACGAGCAGTACTTC
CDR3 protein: CASSKDRDEQYF

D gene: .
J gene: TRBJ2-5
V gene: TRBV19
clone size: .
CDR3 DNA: TGTGCCAGTAGTATAAGTGGGAGAGGGGAGACCCAGTACTTC
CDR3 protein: CASSISGRGETQYF

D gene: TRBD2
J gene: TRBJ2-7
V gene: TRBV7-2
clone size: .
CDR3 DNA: TGTGCCAGCAGCTTAGCGCCTAGCGGGTACGAGCAGTACTTC
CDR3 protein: CASSLAPSGYEQYF

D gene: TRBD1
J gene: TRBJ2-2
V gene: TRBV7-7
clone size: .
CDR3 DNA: TGTGCCAGTACCGGGACAGGGGCCACCGGGGAGCTGTTTTTT
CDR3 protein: CASTGTGATGELFF

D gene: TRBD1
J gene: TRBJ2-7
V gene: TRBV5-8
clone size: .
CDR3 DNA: TGTGCCAGCAGTGGCCGGGACAGGCCGCCCGGCGAGCAGTACTTC
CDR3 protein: CASSGRDRPPGEQYF

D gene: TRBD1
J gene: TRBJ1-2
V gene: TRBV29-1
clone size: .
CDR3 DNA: TGCAGCGTTGTGGGACAGGGAAGTGAAGGCTACACCTTC
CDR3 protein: CSVVGQGSEGYTF

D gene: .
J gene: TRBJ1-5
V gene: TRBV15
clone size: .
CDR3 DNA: TGTGCCACCAGCAGAGATTATAGCAATCAGCCCCAGCATTTT
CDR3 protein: CATSRDYSNQPQHF

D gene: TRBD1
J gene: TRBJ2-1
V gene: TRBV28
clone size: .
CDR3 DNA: TGTGCCACAGGGACAGTCTCCTACAATGAGCAGTTCTTC
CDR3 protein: CATGTVSYNEQFF

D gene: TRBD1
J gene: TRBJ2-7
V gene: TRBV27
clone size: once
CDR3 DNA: TGTGCCAGCAGTAATGGACAGGTTCTTGTTTCCGAGCAGTACTTC
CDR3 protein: CASSNGQVLVSEQYF

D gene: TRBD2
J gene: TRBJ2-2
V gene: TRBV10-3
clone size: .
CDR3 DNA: TGTGCCATCAGTGTGCCTAGCGGGACGAACACCGGGGAGCTGTTTTTT
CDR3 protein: CAISVPSGTNTGELFF

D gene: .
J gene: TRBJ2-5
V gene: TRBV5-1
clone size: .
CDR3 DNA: TGCGCCAGCAGCTCGGGGCTACCACAAGAGACCCAGTACTTC
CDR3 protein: CASSSGLPQETQYF

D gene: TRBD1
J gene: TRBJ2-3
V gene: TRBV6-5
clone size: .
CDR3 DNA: TGTGCCAGCAGTTATGGGACAGGGGGCACAGATACGCAGTATTTT
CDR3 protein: CASSYGTGGTDTQYF

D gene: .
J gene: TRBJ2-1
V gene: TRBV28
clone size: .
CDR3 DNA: TGTGCCAGCAGTTTTGCGGGAACCAACAATGAGCAGTTCTTC
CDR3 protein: CASSFAGTNNEQFF

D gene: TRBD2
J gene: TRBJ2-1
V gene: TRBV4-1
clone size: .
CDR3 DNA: TGCGCCAGCAGCCGGGGACTAGCGAGGACGTTATACAATGAGCAGTTCTTC
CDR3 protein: CASSRGLARTLYNEQFF

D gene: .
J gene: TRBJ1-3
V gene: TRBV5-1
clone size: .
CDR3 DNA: TGCGCCAGCAGCTTGGAGGGACGAACCTGGGATGCTGGAAACACCATATATTTT
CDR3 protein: CASSLEGRTWDAGNTIYF

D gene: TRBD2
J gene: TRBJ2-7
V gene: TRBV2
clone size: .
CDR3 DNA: TGTGCCAGCAGTGAACGACTAGCGGGAGGGCCGGGCGAGCAGTACTTC
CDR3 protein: CASSERLAGGPGEQYF

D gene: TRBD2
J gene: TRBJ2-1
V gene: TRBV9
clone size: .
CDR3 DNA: TGTGCCAGCAGCGTCGGACTAGCGGGAAGGTTCTCCTACAATGAGCAGTTCTTC
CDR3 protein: CASSVGLAGRFSYNEQFF

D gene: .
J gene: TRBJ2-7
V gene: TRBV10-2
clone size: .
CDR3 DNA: TGCGCCAGCAGTGACTTAGGGTACGAGCAGTACTTC
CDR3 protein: CASSDLGYEQYF

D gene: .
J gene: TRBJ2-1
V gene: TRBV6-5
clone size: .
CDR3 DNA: TGTGCCAGCACACTAGGACAGCAGTTTCATGAGCAGTTCTTC
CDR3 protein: CASTLGQQFHEQFF